This T cell receptor (beta chain) came from a study of regulatory T cells in long-lasting Graves disease. This clonotype was observed many times. Time point in this sample: newly diagnosed GD, antithyroid drugs for less than 3 months. Isolated PBMC RNA provided the starting material for the TCR library. Building the TCR beta libraries relied on iRepertoire HTBI primers, and CDR3 regions underwent Arm-PCR. Each CDR3 protein gets one entry after TCRdb re-called the multiplex PCR reads with MiXCR. The sample yields around 480,000 distinct CDR3 sequences, 15% to 20% seen once. The CDR3 length is 14 residues. V was cut by 8 bases and J by 0 bases, with 13 bases left in between. Per germline, CDR1 SNHLY and CDR2 FYNNEI. These data are also associated with another study on T cells in Graves' hyperthyroidism and ophthalmopathy.

J is TRBJ1-1 and V is TRBV2; D is uncertain. The origin of this receptor is a woman aged 35 to 59 with Graves disease. Here the sequenced sample was peripheral blood mononuclear cells (PBMCs), taken at new diagnosis, from a patient treated with antithyroid drugs. CDR3 in amino acids: CASAFLEMNTEAFF. The DNA of the CDR3 is TGTGCCAGCGCATTTTTGGAAATGAACACTGAAGCTTTCTTT.